This T cell receptor beta chain was captured by sequencing in a study of identical twins. This clonotype came up a few times. Its matching antigen is unknown. The authors used template switching to add a universal primer site and gave cDNA unique molecular identifiers. TCRdb passed the 5' RACE reads through MiXCR, listing each CDR3 protein once. The sample consists of some 1,600,000 distinct CDR3 sequences, about 32% of them appearing once. Findings and caveats of the study: Not following the same donors, the study drew its conclusions from cross-sectional statistical analysis. Fewer insertions were carried by abundant cord blood beta clonotypes, but none was seen in memory repertoires. Monozygotic twins shared more out-of-frame TCR alpha than recombination models predicted.

Sequencing was carried out using cord blood. The source of this sequence is a newborn girl in good health.

The CDR3 coding sequence is TGTGCCAGCAGTTTATCCTCAGGGTATGGAGGCTACACCTTC. It is translated as CASSLSSGYGGYTF. This rearrangement joins TRBV28 to TRBJ1-2, with a weak D call TRBD1 (5 bases). V was trimmed by 1 base and J by 8 bases, leaving 14 bases between them. Germline CDR1 reads MDHEN; CDR2 reads SYDVKM. This CDR3 spans 14 amino acids.